The sequence of this T cell receptor (beta chain) was determined in a study of blood T cell repertoires in COVID-19 (dated by TCRdb to 2018 to 2021). About the investigation overall: Collaborator samples came from the United States, Italy and Spain and covered acute and convalescent phases of COVID-19. The prospective study material was composed of cDNA or gDNA derived from T cells, B-cell-depleted T cells, or PBMCs. Subjects who had been exposed to COVID-19, were actively infected with it, or had recovered from it provided the deeply sampled blood TCRbeta repertoires that made up the dataset. The repertoires were released in a freely available public database meant as a resource for research on the immune response to SARS-CoV-2. Samples came from the ongoing ImmuneRACE study (first 160 participants) plus 1,254 subjects from 6 global collaborators. The sample metadata nearly always contained a de-identified subject ID, COVID-19 status, age in years and sex. Where available, HLA class I and class II types were obtained from metadata supplied by the sample provider rather than from assay-based typing.

Comments on this clone: The antigen this receptor binds is unknown. Base qualities are missing; no much larger clone stands one base away.

On the study overall, not on this receptor specifically: The quantity of clinical and demographic metadata differed by source and by participant and was supplied without curation.

The junction shows trimming of 4 bases on V and 2 bases on J, and the gene matches do not reach 20 bases of it. The CDR3 spans 21 residues, from the cysteine through the phenylalanine. Only the CDR3 part of the read is kept: 63 bases, read in frame from the first base. From the germline V gene, CDR1 is KGHSH and CDR2 is LQKENI. Collaborating institutions collected whole blood in K2EDTA tubes following their own protocols. Collaborator samples were shipped for TCRbeta analysis as frozen whole blood, isolated PBMCs, or DNA extracted from either sample type. TCRbeta CDR3 regions were amplified from genomic DNA by means of the immunoSEQ Assay, a bias-controlled multiplex PCR. Per the authors' processing: The number of nucleated cells in each sample was estimated from the amplification of reference gene primers within the assay. To quantify the absolute abundance of each unique TCRbeta CDR3 rearrangement, sequence reads were collapsed and filtered. For each sample, productive Simpson clonality was calculated by taking the square root of Simpson's diversity index across productive rearrangements. Entries here come from immuneACCESS through TCRdb and include only in-frame sequences with V and J called. Some clones fail to appear in such tables; in the studies checked, an unresolved V gene covers under half of the shortfall, and the cause of the remainder is unknown. The DNA was the basis for D and trimming; V, J and clone size are from that table. The sample table holds tens of thousands of clones, of which 82% were seen once. In total, the top ten clones hold approximately 7% of the sample.

The TCR was taken from a human donor in a cohort sampled during active COVID-19. The sequence is built from TRBV18 and TRBJ1-3; the central 10 bases match TRBD1. Input material: peripheral blood. DNA sequence: TGTGCCAGCTCACACGAACGACAGGGGGCTGTACTAGATGAAACTGGAAACACCATATATTTT. Its coded protein is CASSHERQGAVLDETGNTIYF. With the portions outside the CDR3 filled from the reference TRBV18 and TRBJ1-3 genes, the complete variable region becomes NAGVMQNPRHLVRRRGQEARLRCSPMKGHSHVYWYRQLPEEGLKFMVYLQKENIIDESGMPKERFSAEFPKEGPSILRIQQVVRGDSAAYFCASSHERQGAVLDETGNTIYFGEGSWLTVV.